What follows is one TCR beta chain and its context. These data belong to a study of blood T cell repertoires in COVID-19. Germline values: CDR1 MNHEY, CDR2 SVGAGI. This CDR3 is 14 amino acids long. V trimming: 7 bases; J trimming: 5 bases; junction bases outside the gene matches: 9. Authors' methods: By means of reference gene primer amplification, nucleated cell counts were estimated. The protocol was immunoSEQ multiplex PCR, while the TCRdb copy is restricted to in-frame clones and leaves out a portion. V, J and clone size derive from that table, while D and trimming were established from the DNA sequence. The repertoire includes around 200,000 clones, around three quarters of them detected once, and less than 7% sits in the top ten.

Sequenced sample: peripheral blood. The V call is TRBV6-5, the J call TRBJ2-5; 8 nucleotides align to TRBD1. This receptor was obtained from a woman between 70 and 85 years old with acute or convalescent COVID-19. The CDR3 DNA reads TGTGCCAGCACCGGACAGGGCCTACGGGAGACCCAGTACTTC. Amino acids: CASTGQGLRETQYF.